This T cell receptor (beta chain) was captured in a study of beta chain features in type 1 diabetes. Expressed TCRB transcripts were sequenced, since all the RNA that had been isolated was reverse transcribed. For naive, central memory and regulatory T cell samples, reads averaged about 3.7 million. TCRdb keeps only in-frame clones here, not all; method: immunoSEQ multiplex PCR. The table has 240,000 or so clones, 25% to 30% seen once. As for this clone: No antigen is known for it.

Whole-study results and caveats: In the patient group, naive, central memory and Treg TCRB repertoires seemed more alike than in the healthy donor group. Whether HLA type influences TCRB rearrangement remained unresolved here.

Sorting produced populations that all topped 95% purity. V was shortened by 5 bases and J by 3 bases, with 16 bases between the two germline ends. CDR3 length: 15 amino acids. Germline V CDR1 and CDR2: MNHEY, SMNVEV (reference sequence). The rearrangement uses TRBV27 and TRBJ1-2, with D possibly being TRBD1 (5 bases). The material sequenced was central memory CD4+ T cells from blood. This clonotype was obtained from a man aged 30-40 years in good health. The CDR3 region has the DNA TGTGCCAGCAGTGCCTTAATGGGGACCTACTATGGCTACACCTTC. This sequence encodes CASSALMGTYYGYTF.